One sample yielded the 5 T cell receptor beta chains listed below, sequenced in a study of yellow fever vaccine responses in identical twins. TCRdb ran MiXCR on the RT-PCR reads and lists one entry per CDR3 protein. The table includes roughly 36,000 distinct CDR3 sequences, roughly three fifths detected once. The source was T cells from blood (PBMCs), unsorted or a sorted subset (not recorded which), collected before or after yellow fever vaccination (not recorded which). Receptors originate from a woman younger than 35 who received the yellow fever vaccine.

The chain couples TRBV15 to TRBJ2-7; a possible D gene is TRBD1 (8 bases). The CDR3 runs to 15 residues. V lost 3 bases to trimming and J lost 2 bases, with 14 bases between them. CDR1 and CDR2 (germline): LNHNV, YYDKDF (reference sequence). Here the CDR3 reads CATSRDTGGAYEQYV. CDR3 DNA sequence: TGTGCCACCAGCAGGGATACAGGGGGGGCCTACGAGCAGTACGTC.

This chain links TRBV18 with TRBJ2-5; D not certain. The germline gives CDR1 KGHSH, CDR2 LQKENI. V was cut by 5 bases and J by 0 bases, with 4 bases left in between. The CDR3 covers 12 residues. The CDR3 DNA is TGTGCCAGCTCAAGGAACCAAGAGACCCAGTACTTC. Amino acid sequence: CASSRNQETQYF.

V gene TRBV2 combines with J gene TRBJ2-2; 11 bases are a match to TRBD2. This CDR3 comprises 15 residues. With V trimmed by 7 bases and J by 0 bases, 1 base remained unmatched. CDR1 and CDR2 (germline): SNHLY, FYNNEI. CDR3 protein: CASKTSGANTGELFF. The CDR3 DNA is TGTGCCAGCAAGACTAGCGGGGCGAACACCGGGGAGCTGTTTTTT. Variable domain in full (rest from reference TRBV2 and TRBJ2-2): EPEVTQTPSHQVTQMGQEVILRCVPISNHLYFYWYRQILGQKVEFLVSFYNNEISEKSEIFDDQFSVERPDGSNFTLKIRSTKLEDSAMYFCASKTSGANTGELFFGEGSRLTVL.

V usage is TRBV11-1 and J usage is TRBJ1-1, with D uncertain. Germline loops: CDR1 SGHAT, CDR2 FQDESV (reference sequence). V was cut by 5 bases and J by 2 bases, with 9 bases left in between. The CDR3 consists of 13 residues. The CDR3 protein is CASSRTVNTEAFF. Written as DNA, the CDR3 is TGTGCCAGCAGCCGAACAGTAAACACTGAAGCTTTCTTT.

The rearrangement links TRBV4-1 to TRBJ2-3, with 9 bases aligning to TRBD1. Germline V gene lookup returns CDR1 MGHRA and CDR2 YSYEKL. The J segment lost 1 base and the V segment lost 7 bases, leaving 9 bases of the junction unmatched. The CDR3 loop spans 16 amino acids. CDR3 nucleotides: TGCGCCAGCACACCCGGGACAGGGAAAGGCACAGATACGCAGTATTTT. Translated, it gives CASTPGTGKGTDTQYF.